The T cell receptor beta chain described here comes from a study of shared clonotypes between healthy human individuals. Overall study context: CD4 naive and memory got three plates each, CD8 naive two, CD8 memory one.

Germline CDR1 is SGHRS and CDR2 is YFSETQ. With 2 bases clipped from V and 1 base from J, the junction kept 1 base outside the gene matches. CDR3 length: 14 amino acids. A split of CD4+ cells into CD45RA+ naive and CD45RA-negative memory subsets was performed. Of note for this clone: The sample has other DNA sequences that encode this CDR3 too.

Using immunoSEQ multiplex PCR, the repertoire was profiled, and TCRdb retains in-frame clones only, with some absent. This table holds over 1.4 million clones, roughly 96% found once. Sequencing was done on a sample of naive CD4+ T cells sorted from blood. The subset denotes: CD45RA+ positively selected. This TCR was sampled from a man aged 30 to 45 in good health. This chain connects TRBV5-1 to TRBJ2-5; TRBD1 aligns across 8 bases. The CDR3 coding sequence is TGCGCCAGCAGCTTAGGGACAGGCCAAGAGACCCAGTACTTC. It translates to CASSLGTGQETQYF. The full variable domain, rest sourced from reference TRBV5-1 and TRBJ2-5, is KAGVTQTPRYLIKTRGQQVTLSCSPISGHRSVSWYQQTPGQGLQFLFEYFSETQRNKGNFPGRFSGRQFSNSRSEMNVSTLELGDSALYLCASSLGTGQETQYFGPGTRLLVL.